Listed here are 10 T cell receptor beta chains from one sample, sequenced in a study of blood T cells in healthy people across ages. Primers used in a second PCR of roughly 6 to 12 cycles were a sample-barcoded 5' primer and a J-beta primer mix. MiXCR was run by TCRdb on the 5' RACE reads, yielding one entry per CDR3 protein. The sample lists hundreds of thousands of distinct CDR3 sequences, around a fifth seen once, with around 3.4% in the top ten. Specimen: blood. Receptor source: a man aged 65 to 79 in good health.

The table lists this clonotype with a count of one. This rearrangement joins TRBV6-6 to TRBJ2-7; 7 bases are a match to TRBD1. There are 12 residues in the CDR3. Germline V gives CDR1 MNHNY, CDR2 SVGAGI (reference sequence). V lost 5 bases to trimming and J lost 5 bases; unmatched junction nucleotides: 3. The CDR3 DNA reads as TGTGCCAGCAGTCAAACAGGGGACGAGCAGTACTTC. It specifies CASSQTGDEQYF.

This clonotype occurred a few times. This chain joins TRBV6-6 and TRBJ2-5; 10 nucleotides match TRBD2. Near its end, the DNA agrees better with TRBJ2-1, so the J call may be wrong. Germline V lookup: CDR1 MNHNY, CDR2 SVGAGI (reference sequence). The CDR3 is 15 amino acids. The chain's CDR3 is CASSKLAGGGNEQFF. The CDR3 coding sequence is TGTGCCAGCAGTAAGTTAGCGGGAGGAGGCAATGAGCAGTTCTTC.

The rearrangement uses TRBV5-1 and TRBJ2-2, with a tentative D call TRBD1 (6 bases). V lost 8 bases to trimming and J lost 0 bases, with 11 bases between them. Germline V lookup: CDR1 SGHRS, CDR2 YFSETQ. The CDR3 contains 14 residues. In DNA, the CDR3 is TGCGCCAGTTACCCAGGGGCGAACACCGGGGAGCTGTTTTTT. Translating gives CASYPGANTGELFF.

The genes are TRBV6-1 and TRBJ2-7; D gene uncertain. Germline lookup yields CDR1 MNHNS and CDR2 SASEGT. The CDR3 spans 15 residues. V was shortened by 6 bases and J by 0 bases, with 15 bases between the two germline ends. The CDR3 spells CASSEQQLRSYEQYF. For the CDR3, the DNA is TGTGCCAGCAGCGAACAACAGCTCCGCTCCTACGAGCAGTACTTC.

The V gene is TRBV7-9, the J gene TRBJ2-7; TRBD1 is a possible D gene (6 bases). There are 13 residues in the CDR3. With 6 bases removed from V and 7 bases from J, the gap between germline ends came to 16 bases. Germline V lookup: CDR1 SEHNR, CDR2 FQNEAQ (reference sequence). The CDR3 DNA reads TGTGCCAGCAGATCCACAGGGTCAAGTGAGCAGTACTTC. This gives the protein CASRSTGSSEQYF.

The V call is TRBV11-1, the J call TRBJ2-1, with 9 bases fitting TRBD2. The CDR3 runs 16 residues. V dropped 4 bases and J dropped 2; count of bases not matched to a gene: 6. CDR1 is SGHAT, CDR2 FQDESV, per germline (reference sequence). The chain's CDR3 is CASSSIAGDTYNEQFF. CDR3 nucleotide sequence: TGTGCCAGCAGCTCGATAGCGGGAGACACCTACAATGAGCAGTTCTTC.

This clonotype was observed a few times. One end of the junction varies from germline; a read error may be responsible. This CDR3 is CATMDRQGPYVQYF. The CDR3 coding sequence is TGTGCCACTATGGACCGTCAAGGGCCCTACGTGCAGTACTTC. This chain connects TRBV24-1 to TRBJ2-7; D unclear. Germline CDR1 reads KGHDR; CDR2 reads SFDVKD. This CDR3 has 14 residues.

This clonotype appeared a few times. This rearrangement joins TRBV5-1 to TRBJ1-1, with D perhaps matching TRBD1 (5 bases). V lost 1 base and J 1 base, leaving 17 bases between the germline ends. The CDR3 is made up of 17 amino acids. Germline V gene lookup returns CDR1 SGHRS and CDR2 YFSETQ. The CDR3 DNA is TGCGCCAGCAGCTTGCAAAGCGGGGGGTCGGCGAACACTGAAGCTTTCTTT. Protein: CASSLQSGGSANTEAFF.

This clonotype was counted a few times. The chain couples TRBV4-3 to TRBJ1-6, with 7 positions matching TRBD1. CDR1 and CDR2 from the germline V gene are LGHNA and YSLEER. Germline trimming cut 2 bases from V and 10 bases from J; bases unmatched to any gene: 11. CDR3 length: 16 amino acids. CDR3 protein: CASSQNRGPSGSPLHF. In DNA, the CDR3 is TGCGCCAGCAGCCAAAACAGGGGCCCTTCTGGGTCACCCCTCCACTTT.

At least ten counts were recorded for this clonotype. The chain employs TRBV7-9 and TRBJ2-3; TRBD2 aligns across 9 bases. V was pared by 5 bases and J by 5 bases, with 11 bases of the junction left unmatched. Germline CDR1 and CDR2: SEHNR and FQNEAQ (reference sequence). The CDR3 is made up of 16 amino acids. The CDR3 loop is CASSRDGGRAGDTQYF. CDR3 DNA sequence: TGTGCCAGCAGCCGCGACGGCGGGAGGGCCGGAGATACGCAGTATTTT.